This passage covers 4 T cell receptor beta chains from one sample sequenced in a study of shared clonotypes between healthy human individuals. TCRdb's table, derived via immunoSEQ multiplex PCR, lists solely in-frame clones and lacks some. The data hold about 680,000 clones, with roughly 72% observed a single time. Sequenced: memory CD4+ T cells sorted from blood. Noted subset: CD45RA-negative fraction. The source of these receptors is a woman aged 25 to 45 in good health.

This clone came up once. The chain combines TRBV5-4 with TRBJ2-5; TRBD1 or TRBD2 may be the D gene (5 bases each). Germline V CDR1 and CDR2: SGHNT, YYREEE (reference sequence). V lost 4 bases, J lost 3 bases, and 22 bases lay in between. The CDR3 extends over 17 amino acids. CDR3 sequence reads: CASSPVDGPVGEETQYF. The CDR3 coding sequence is TGTGCCAGCAGCCCGGTAGATGGGCCCGTGGGGGAAGAGACCCAGTACTTC.

This chain uses TRBV10-1 with TRBJ2-7, with a weak D call TRBD1 (6 bases). V was clipped by 2 bases and J by 3 bases, with 8 bases between them. Per germline, CDR1 WNHNN and CDR2 SYGVQD (reference sequence). The CDR3 contains 13 residues. CDR3 in amino acids: CASSEADSYEQYF. The CDR3 bases are TGCGCCAGCAGTGAGGCGGACAGCTACGAGCAGTACTTC.

In the case of this clone: The same CDR3 arises from other DNA sequences in this sample as well. The CDR3 region is CASSLSRGNQPQHF. As DNA, the CDR3 is TGTGCCAGCAGTTTATCCAGGGGGAATCAGCCCCAGCATTTT. The chain uses TRBV27 and TRBJ1-5; 7 bases fit TRBD1. Germline CDR1 MNHEY, CDR2 SMNVEV (reference sequence). The CDR3 totals 14 residues. The J segment lost 4 bases and the V segment lost 0 bases, leaving 0 bases of the junction unmatched.

The V call is TRBV7-6, the J call TRBJ1-1; D gene uncertain. Germline V gene data show CDR1 as SGHVS and CDR2 as FNYEAQ. CDR3 size: 14 residues. The ends were cut back, 3 bases at V and 4 bases at J, with 12 bases in the middle. DNA for the CDR3: TGTGCCAGCAGCTTTCCTTCCCTGGCCACTGAAGCTTTCTTT. Translating gives CASSFPSLATEAFF. Combining the CDR3 with reference TRBV7-6 and TRBJ1-1 gives the whole variable domain GAGVSQSPRYKVTKRGQDVALRCDPISGHVSLYWYRQALGQGPEFLTYFNYEAQQDKSGLPNDRFSAERPEGSISTLTIQRTEQRDSAMYRCASSFPSLATEAFFGQGTRLTVV.